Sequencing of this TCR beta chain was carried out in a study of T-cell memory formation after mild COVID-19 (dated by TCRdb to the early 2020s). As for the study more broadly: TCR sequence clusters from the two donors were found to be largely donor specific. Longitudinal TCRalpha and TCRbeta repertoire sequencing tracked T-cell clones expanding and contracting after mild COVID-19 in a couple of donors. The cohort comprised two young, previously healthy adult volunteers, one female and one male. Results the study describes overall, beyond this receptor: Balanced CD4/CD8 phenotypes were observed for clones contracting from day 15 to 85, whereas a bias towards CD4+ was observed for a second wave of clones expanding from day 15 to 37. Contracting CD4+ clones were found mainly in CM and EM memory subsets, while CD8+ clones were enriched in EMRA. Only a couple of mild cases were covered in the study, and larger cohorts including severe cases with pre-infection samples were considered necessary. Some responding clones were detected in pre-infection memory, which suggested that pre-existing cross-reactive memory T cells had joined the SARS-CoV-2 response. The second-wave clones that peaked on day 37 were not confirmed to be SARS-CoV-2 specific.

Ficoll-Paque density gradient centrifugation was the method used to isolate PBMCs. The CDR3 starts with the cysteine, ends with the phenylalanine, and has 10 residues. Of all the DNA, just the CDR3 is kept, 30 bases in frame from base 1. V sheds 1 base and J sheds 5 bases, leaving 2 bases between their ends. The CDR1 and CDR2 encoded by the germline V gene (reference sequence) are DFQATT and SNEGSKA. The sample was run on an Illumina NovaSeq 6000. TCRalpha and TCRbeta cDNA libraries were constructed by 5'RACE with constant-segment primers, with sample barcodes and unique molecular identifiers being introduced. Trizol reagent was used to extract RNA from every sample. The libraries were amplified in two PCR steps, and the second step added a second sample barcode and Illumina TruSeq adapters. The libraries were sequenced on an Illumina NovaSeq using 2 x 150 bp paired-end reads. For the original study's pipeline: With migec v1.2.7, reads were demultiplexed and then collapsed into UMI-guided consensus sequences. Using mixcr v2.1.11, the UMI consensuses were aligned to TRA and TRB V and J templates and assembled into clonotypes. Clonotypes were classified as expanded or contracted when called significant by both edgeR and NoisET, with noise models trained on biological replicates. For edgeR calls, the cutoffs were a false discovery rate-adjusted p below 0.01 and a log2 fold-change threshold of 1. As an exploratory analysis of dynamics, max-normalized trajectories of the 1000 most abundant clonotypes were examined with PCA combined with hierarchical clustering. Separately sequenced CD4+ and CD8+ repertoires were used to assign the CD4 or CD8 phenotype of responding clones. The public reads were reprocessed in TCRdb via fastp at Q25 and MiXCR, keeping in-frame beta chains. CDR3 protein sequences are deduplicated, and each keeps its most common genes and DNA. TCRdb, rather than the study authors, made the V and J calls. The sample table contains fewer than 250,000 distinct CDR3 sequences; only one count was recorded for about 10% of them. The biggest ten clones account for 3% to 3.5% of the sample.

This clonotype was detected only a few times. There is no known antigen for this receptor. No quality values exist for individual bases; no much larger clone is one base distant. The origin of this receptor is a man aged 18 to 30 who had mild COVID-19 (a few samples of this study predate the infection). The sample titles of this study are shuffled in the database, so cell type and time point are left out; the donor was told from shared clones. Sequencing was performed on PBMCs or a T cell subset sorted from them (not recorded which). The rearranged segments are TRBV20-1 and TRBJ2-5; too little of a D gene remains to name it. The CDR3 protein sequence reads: CSARVETQYF. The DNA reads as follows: TGCAGTGCTAGAGTCGAGACCCAGTACTTC.